This paragraph reports one TCR beta chain. Its antigen is undetermined. Trimming removed 9 bases at V and 7 bases at J, with 6 bases between. CDR3 length equals 9 residues. The germline V gene has CDR1 LNHDA and CDR2 SQIVND (reference sequence). This sample stems from a study of CD8 T cells in ankylosing spondylitis. Molecular-barcoded quantitative 5'-RACE produced these TCR beta libraries. A single record per CDR3 protein comes from TCRdb applying MiXCR to the 5' RACE reads. The table records 200,000 to 250,000 distinct CDR3 sequences, approximately 10% of them present only once. Overall study results and limits: With a CD8+ phenotype, disease-linked clones were relatively rare in peripheral blood.

Specimen: blood, either unsorted or a sorted T cell fraction (not recorded which). The receptor's source is a male donor with ankylosing spondylitis or in good health (not recorded which). This chain links TRBV19 with TRBJ1-2; no firm D call. CDR3 protein: CARPRGYTF. The CDR3 coding sequence is TGTGCCAGGCCCCGTGGCTACACCTTC.